This T cell receptor (beta chain) was observed in a study of blood T cell repertoires in COVID-19. Study in general: Sample material is recorded as cDNA or gDNA derived from T cells, B-cell-depleted T cells, or PBMCs.

V lost 2 bases, J lost 5 bases, and 15 bases lay in between. This CDR3 contains 15 residues. Germline CDR1 is KGHSH and CDR2 is LQKENI. Data came from immunoSEQ multiplex PCR; TCRdb stores just in-frame clones and leaves some out. The table records around 150,000 clones, about nine tenths of them present only once. The source is a woman in her sixties or seventies with active or convalescent COVID-19. The V gene is TRBV18, the J gene TRBJ1-1; a weak D match, TRBD1 (6 bases). Input material: peripheral blood. This chain's CDR3 is CASSPIPRGSTEAFF. CDR3 DNA sequence: TGTGCCAGCTCACCAATTCCCAGGGGCTCGACTGAAGCTTTCTTT.